The entry that follows covers one TCR beta chain sequence. Its antigen is unidentified. Donors, healthy HIV-negative adults, lacked recent acute infections or vaccinations. The junction had 4 bases not matched to a gene; V was cut back by 8 bases and J by 4 bases. The CDR3 runs to 12 residues. Per the germline V gene, CDR1 is ENHRY and CDR2 is SYGVKD. This entry comes from a study of shared clonotypes between healthy human individuals. Some clones are missing from TCRdb's copy, which holds only in-frame ones; the method was immunoSEQ multiplex PCR. The sample has over 2 million clones, about 90% seen once. Study outcomes and limitations: The study's rarefaction showed incomplete sorted-subset sequencing despite large depth. Clonotypes not shared had lower generation probabilities than those common to all four donors.

The sequenced sample consisted of naive CD4+ T cells from PBMCs. Subset of the sample: CD45RA+ positively selected. The receptor was derived from a man aged 18 to 29 in good health. Some clones in this sample may be carry-over from other donors' samples. The V gene is TRBV10-3, the J gene TRBJ2-7; 8 bases are a match to TRBD1. CDR3: CAIGQGRYEQYF. In DNA form, the CDR3 reads TGTGCCATCGGACAGGGAAGATACGAGCAGTACTTC.